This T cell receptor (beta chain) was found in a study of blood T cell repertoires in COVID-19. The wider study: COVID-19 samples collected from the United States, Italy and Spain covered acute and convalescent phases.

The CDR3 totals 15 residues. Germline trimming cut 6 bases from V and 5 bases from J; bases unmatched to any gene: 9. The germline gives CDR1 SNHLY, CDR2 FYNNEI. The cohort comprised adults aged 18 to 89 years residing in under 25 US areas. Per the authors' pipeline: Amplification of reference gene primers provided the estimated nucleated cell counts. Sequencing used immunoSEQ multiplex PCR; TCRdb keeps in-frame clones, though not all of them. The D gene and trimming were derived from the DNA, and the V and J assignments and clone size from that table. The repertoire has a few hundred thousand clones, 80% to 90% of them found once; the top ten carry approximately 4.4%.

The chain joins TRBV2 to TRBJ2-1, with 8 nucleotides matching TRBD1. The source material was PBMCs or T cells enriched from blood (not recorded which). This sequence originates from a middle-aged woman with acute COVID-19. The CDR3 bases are TGTGCCAGCAGAAGCGGACAGGGCGGACACAATGAGCAGTTCTTC. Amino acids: CASRSGQGGHNEQFF.